The next 17 T cell receptor beta chains were all read from a single sample in a study of blood T cell repertoires in COVID-19. Some clones are missing from TCRdb's copy, which holds only in-frame ones; the method was immunoSEQ multiplex PCR. The sample shows more than 150,000 clones, 75% to 85% of them seen only once. The sample taken for sequencing was peripheral blood. The receptors stem from a woman of 80 years or more with COVID-19, enrolled during active disease.

CDR3: CASSWGQALSGNTIYF. Here the CDR3 DNA reads TGTGCCAGCAGCTGGGGACAGGCCCTCTCTGGAAACACCATATATTTT. J is TRBJ1-3 and V is TRBV5-5, with 8 positions matching TRBD1. The V and J ends lost 3 bases and 0 bases, in that order; junction bases with no gene match: 5. Germline-derived CDR1 and CDR2 are SGHKS and YYEKEE (reference sequence). The CDR3 is made up of 16 amino acids.

The J gene is TRBJ2-2, the V gene TRBV5-4, with D possibly matching TRBD1 (5 bases). V dropped 5 bases and J dropped 0 bases, with 11 bases sitting between them. This CDR3 has 15 amino acids. Germline V CDR1 and CDR2: SGHNT, YYREEE (reference sequence). CDR3 amino acids: CASRPWGANTGELFF. CDR3 sequence (DNA): TGTGCCAGCAGACCGTGGGGCGCGAACACCGGGGAGCTGTTTTTT.

This sequence joins TRBV3-1 (or the pseudogene TRBV3-2) and TRBJ1-2, with D hard to call. This CDR3 region has 16 residues. Trimming pared 0 bases from V and 5 bases from J, leaving 16 bases between. The V gene's germline CDR1 is LGHDT and CDR2 YNNKEL (reference sequence). The CDR3 is CASSQDPMTDSYGYTF. In DNA form, the CDR3 reads TGTGCCAGCAGCCAAGACCCTATGACGGACTCTTATGGCTACACCTTC.

This clone has more than one count but fewer than ten. The chain combines TRBV2 with TRBJ2-2; tentatively, D is TRBD2 (5 bases). This CDR3 has 14 residues. Germline CDR1 is SNHLY and CDR2 is FYNNEI. The V and J ends lost 6 bases and 5 bases respectively, with 13 bases between them. The CDR3 region is CASSQAEVTGELFF. CDR3 DNA sequence: TGTGCCAGCAGCCAAGCGGAGGTGACCGGGGAGCTGTTTTTT.

The chain employs TRBV20-1 and TRBJ2-1; 9 nucleotides match TRBD1. The germline V gene encodes CDR1 DFQATT and CDR2 SNEGSKA (reference sequence). The J segment lost 7 bases and the V segment lost 3 bases, leaving 22 bases of the junction unmatched. This CDR3 region has 19 residues. CDR3 residues: CSASPYPDRGSQRINEQFF. The CDR3 nucleotides are TGCAGTGCTAGTCCGTACCCGGACAGGGGATCCCAACGGATAAATGAGCAGTTCTTC.

This clone was seen at least ten times. The chain employs TRBV7-2 and TRBJ2-2; 9 bases agree with TRBD2. Germline-derived CDR1 and CDR2 are SGHTA and FQGNSA. V lost 0 bases to trimming and J lost 4 bases; unmatched junction nucleotides: 6. CDR3 length equals 17 residues. CDR3 residues: CASSLAPSSGSTGELFF. The CDR3 bases are TGTGCCAGCAGCTTAGCTCCCAGTAGCGGGAGCACCGGGGAGCTGTTTTTT.

J is TRBJ2-1 and V is TRBV6-1; 13 nucleotides agree with TRBD2. Germline trimming cut 4 bases from V and 8 bases from J; bases unmatched to any gene: 11. The CDR3 totals 17 residues. Germline loops: CDR1 MNHNS, CDR2 SASEGT. The CDR3 sequence: CASSVLLTSGRTYEQFF. The CDR3, as DNA: TGTGCCAGCAGTGTCCTACTGACTAGCGGGAGGACCTATGAGCAGTTCTTC.

J is TRBJ1-1 and V is TRBV19; D not certain. The CDR3 loop spans 14 amino acids. CDR1 is LNHDA and CDR2 is SQIVND in the germline V gene (reference sequence). V was pared by 4 bases and J by 2 bases, with 11 bases between. The CDR3 DNA follows: TGTGCCAGTAGTAAAGAAAGAGGAAACACTGAAGCTTTCTTT. It is translated as CASSKERGNTEAFF.

The chain combines TRBV6-2 or TRBV6-3 with TRBJ1-1; 8 nucleotides line up with TRBD1. The CDR3 sequence is 14 residues long. Trimming at V came to 4 bases and at J to 5 bases, leaving 6 bases not matched to a gene. The germline CDR1 and CDR2 sequences are MNHEY and SVGEGT. CDR3 sequence reads: CASSFSRGRTEAFF. CDR3 in DNA: TGTGCCAGCAGTTTCTCCAGGGGGCGAACTGAAGCTTTCTTT.

V and J are TRBV24-1 and TRBJ2-7; 8 nucleotides line up with TRBD1. Germline CDR1 is KGHDR and CDR2 is SFDVKD. This CDR3 is 15 amino acids long. V was pared by 2 bases and J by 2 bases, with 4 bases of the junction left unmatched. The CDR3 spells CATSDSRTGTYEQYF. CDR3 coding DNA: TGTGCCACCAGTGATTCTAGGACAGGGACCTACGAGCAGTACTTC.

J is TRBJ1-2 and V is TRBV3-1 (or the pseudogene TRBV3-2); no reliable D call. From germline, CDR1 is LGHDT and CDR2 YNNKEL (reference sequence). Trimming left V 4 bases short and J 6 bases short, with 15 bases between. This CDR3 has 14 amino acids. CDR3 nucleotide sequence: TGTGCCAGCAGCCCACCGCGCGTTCGGGATGGCTACACCTTC. Translating it yields CASSPPRVRDGYTF.

This chain joins TRBV7-9 and TRBJ2-5, with D maybe TRBD2 (6 bases). This CDR3 spans 13 amino acids. The germline CDR1 and CDR2 sequences are SEHNR and FQNEAQ (reference sequence). The V gene lost 4 bases and the J gene lost 6 bases, with 12 bases spanning the gap. CDR3 region: CASSSPGGKTQYF. CDR3 coding DNA: TGTGCCAGCAGCTCGCCTGGGGGGAAGACCCAGTACTTC.

The rearrangement links TRBV5-1 to TRBJ1-1; perhaps TRBD1 as D (5 bases). This CDR3 has 16 residues. Trimming stripped 1 base from V and 0 bases from J, with 13 bases between. Germline CDR1 SGHRS, CDR2 YFSETQ. Here the CDR3 DNA reads TGCGCCAGCAGCTTGTCTCTGGCAGGGATGAACACTGAAGCTTTCTTT. Its translation is CASSLSLAGMNTEAFF.

This clone was found once. This sequence joins TRBV2 and TRBJ2-1; tentative D call: TRBD2 (6 bases). The CDR3 runs 12 residues. Germline V lookup: CDR1 SNHLY, CDR2 FYNNEI. V lost 6 bases and J 3 bases, leaving 6 bases between the germline ends. CDR3 coding DNA: TGTGCCAGCAGCGGGGGCTACAATGAGCAGTTCTTC. Amino acid sequence: CASSGGYNEQFF.

CDR3 loop: CASSRTGSSYNSPLHF. CDR3 in DNA: TGTGCCAGCAGCCGTACAGGGAGCTCCTATAATTCACCCCTCCACTTT. The J gene is TRBJ1-6, the V gene TRBV27; a weak D match, TRBD1 (6 bases). The CDR3 has 16 amino acids. Germline values: CDR1 MNHEY, CDR2 SMNVEV (reference sequence). V was clipped by 6 bases and J by 0 bases, with 12 bases between them.

V usage is TRBV2 and J usage is TRBJ1-1; 7 nucleotides agree with TRBD1. V lost 8 bases to trimming and J lost 7 bases; unmatched junction nucleotides: 10. Per germline, CDR1 SNHLY and CDR2 FYNNEI. This CDR3 is built from 13 residues. The CDR3 spells CASEIGTDGEAFF. CDR3 in DNA: TGTGCCAGCGAAATCGGGACAGACGGTGAAGCTTTCTTT.

This clone was recorded only once. J is TRBJ2-7 and V is TRBV6-5, with 8 bases aligning to TRBD2. The germline gives CDR1 MNHEY, CDR2 SVGAGI. J was trimmed by 2 bases and V by 6 bases; bases with no gene match: 6. The length of the CDR3 is 14 residues. In DNA, the CDR3 is TGTGCCAGCAGGGCAAGCGGGGGTCCCTACGAGCAGTACTTC. Residues: CASRASGGPYEQYF.